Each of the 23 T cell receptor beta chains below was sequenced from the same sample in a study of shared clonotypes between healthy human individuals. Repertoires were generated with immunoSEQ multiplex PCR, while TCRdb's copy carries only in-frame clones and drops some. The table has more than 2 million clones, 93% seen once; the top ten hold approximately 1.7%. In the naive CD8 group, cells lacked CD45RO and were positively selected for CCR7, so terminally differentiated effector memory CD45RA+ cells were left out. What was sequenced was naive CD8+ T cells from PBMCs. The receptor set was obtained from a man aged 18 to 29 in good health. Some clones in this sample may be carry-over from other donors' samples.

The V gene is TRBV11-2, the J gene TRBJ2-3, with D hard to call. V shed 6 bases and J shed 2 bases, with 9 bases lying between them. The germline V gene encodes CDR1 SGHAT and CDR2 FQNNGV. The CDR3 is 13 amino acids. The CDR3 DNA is TGTGCCAGCAGTCTGTGGGCCACAGATACGCAGTATTTT. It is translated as CASSLWATDTQYF.

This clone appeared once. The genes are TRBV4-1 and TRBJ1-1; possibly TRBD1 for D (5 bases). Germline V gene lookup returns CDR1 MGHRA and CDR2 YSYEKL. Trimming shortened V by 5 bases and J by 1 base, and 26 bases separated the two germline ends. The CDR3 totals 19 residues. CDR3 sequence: CASSYTPRGPVQGNTEAFF. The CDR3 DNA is TGCGCCAGCAGCTACACACCCCGGGGCCCAGTCCAGGGGAACACTGAAGCTTTCTTT.

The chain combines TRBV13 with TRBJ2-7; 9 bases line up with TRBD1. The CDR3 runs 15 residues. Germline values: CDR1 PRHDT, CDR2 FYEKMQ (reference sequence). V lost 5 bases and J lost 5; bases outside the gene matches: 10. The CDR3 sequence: CASSPGQGGFDEQYF. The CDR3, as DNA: TGTGCCAGCAGCCCGGGACAGGGAGGATTCGACGAGCAGTACTTC.

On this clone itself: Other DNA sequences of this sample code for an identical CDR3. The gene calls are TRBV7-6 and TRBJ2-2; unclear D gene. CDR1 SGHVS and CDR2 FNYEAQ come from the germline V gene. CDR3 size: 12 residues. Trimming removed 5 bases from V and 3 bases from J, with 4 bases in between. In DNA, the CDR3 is TGTGCCAGCAGCCTCCACACCGGGGAGCTGTTTTTT. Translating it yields CASSLHTGELFF.

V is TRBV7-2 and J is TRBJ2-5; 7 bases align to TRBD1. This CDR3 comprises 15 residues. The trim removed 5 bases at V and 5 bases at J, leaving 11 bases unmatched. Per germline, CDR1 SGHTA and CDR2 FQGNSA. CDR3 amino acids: CASSPRDRPLETQYF. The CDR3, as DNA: TGTGCCAGCAGCCCCCGGGACAGACCTTTGGAGACCCAGTACTTC.

The CDR3 DNA sequence: TGCAGCGTTGAAGAGGAGGCTAGCGGGGCAAACTACGAGCAGTACTTC. This translates into CSVEEEASGANYEQYF. The V call is TRBV29-1, the J call TRBJ2-7; 9 bases are shared with TRBD2. The ends lost 0 bases at V and 3 bases at J; junction bases unmatched: 9. The germline gives CDR1 SQVTM, CDR2 ANQGSEA. This CDR3 spans 16 amino acids.

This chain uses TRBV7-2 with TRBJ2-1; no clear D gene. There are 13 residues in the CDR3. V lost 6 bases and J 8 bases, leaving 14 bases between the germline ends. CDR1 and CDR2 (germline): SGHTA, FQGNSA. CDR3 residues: CASRTRTRDEQFF. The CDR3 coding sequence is TGTGCCAGCAGAACGAGGACCCGGGATGAGCAGTTCTTC. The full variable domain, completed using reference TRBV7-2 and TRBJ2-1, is GAGVSQSPSNKVTEKGKDVELRCDPISGHTALYWYRQSLGQGLEFLIYFQGNSAPDKSGLPSDRFSAERTGGSVSTLTIQRTQQEDSAVYLCASRTRTRDEQFFGPGTRLTVL.

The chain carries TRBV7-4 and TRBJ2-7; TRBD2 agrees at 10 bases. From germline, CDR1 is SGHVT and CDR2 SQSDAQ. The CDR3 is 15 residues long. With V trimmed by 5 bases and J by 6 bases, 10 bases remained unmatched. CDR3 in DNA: TGTGCCAGCAGCCCCCGAGCGGGAGGGCCGCTCGAGCAGTACTTC. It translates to CASSPRAGGPLEQYF.

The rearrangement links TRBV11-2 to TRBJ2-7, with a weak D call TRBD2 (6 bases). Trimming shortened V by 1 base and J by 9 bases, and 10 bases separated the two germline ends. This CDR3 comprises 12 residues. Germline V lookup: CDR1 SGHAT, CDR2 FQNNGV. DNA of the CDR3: TGTGCCAGCAGCTTAGGACTAGTGGGGCAGTACTTC. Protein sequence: CASSLGLVGQYF.

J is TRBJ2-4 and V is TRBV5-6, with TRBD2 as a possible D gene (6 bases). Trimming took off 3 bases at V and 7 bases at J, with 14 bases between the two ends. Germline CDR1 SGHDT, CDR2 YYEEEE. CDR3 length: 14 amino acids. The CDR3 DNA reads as TGTGCCAGCAGCTCGGGGGTGGGAGTGAACATTCAGTACTTC. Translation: CASSSGVGVNIQYF.

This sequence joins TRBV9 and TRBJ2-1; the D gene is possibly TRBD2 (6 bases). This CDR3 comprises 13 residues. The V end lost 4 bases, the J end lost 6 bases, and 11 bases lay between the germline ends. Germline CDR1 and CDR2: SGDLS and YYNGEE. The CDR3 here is CASSPGTLNEQFF. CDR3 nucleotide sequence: TGTGCCAGCAGCCCTGGGACTCTCAATGAGCAGTTCTTC.

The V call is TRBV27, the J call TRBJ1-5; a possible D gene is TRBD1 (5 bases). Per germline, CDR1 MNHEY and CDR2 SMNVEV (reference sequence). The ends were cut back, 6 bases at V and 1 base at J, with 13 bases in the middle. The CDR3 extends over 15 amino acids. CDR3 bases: TGTGCCAGCAGCTTACTTCAGGGAAGCAATCAGCCCCAGCATTTT. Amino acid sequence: CASSLLQGSNQPQHF.

The CDR3 sequence: CASSPQTNEQYF. The CDR3 nucleotides read TGTGCCAGCAGTCCCCAGACGAACGAGCAGTACTTC. The V call is TRBV28, the J call TRBJ2-7; D is unresolved. The CDR3 is made up of 12 amino acids. Trimming took 5 bases from V and 5 from J, leaving 10 bases between them. Germline V gene data show CDR1 as MDHEN and CDR2 as SYDVKM.

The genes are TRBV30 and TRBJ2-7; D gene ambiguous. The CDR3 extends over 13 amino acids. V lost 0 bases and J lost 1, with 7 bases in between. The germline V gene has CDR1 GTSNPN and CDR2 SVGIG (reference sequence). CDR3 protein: CAWSVLSSYEQYF. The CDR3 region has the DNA TGTGCCTGGAGTGTACTATCGTCCTACGAGCAGTACTTC.

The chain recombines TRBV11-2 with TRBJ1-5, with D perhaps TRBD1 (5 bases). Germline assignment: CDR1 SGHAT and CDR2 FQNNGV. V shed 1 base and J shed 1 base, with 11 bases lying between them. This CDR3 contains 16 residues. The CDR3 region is CASSLGDFGSNQPQHF. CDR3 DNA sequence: TGTGCCAGCAGCTTAGGGGACTTTGGGAGCAATCAGCCCCAGCATTTT.

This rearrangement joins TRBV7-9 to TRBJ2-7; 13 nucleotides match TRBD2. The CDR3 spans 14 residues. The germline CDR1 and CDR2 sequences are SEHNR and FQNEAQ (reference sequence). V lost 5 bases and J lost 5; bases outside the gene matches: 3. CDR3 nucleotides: TGTGCCAGCAGCGACACTAGCGGGAGGGACGAGCAGTACTTC. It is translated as CASSDTSGRDEQYF.

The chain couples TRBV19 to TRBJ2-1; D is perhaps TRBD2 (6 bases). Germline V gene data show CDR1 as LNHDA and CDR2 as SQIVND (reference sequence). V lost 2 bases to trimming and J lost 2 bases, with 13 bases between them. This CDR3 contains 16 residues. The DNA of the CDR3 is TGTGCCAGTAGTATAAGTTGGGCGGGGACCTACAATGAGCAGTTCTTC. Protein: CASSISWAGTYNEQFF.

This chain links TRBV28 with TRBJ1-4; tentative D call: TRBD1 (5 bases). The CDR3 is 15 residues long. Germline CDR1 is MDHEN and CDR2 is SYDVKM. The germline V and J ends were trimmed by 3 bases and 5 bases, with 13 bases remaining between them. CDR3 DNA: TGTGCCAGCAGTTTTCTTACGGGACCCAATGAAAAACTGTTTTTT. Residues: CASSFLTGPNEKLFF.

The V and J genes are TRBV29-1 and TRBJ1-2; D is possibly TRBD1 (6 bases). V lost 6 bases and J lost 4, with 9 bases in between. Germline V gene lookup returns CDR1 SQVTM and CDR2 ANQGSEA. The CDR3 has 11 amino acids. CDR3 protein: CSVTGPYGYTF. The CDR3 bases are TGCAGCGTGACAGGACCCTATGGCTACACCTTC.

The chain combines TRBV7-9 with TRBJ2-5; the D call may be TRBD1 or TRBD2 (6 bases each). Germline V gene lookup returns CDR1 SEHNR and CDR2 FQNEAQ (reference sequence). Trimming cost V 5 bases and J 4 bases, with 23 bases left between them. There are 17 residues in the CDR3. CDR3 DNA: TGTGCCAGCAGCGACCCTGGTTTGGGTTCGGGGGCAGAGACCCAGTACTTC. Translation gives CASSDPGLGSGAETQYF.

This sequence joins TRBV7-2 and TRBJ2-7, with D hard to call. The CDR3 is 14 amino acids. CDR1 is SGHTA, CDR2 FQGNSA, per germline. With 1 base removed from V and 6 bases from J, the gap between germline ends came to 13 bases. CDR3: CASSLDSTTGEQYF. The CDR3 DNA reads TGTGCCAGCAGCTTAGACTCGACAACGGGCGAGCAGTACTTC.

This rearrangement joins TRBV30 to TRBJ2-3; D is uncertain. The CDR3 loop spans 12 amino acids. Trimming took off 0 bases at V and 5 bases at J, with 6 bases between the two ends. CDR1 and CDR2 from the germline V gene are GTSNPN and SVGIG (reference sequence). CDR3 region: CAWSVLGDTQYF. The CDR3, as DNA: TGTGCCTGGAGTGTCTTAGGAGATACGCAGTATTTT. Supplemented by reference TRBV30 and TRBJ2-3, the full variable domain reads SQTIHQWPATLVQPVGSPLSLECTVEGTSNPNLYWYRQAAGRGLQLLFYSVGIGQISSEVPQNLSASRPQDRQFILSSKKLLLSDSGFYLCAWSVLGDTQYFGPGTRLTVL.

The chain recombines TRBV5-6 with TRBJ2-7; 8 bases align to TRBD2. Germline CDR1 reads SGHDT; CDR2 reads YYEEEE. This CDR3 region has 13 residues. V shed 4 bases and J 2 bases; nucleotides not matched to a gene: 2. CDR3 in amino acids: CASSRGLAYEQYF. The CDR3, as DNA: TGTGCCAGCAGCCGGGGACTAGCCTACGAGCAGTACTTC.